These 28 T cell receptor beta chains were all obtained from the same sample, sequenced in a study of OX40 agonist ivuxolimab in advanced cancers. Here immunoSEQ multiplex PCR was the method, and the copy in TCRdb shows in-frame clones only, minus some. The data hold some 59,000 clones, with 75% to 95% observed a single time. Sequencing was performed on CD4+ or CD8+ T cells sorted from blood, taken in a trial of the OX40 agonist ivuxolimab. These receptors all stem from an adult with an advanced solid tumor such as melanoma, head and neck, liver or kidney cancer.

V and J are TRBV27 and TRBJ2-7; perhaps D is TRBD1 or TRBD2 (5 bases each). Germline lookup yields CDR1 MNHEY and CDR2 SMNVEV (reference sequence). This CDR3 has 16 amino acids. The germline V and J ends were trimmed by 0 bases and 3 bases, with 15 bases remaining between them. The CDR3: CASSLSAGLAHYEQYF. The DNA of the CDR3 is TGTGCCAGCAGTTTATCCGCAGGGCTAGCACACTACGAGCAGTACTTC.

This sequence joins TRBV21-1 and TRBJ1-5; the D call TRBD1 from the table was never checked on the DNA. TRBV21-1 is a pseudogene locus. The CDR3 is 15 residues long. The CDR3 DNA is TGTGCCAGCAGCAGACTGAAGACAGACAATCAGCCCCAGCATTTT. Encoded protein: CASSRLKTDNQPQHF.

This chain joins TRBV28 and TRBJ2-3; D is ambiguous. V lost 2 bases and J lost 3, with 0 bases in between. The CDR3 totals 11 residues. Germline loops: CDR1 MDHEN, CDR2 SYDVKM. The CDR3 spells CASSLTDTQYF. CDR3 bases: TGTGCCAGCAGTTTAACAGATACGCAGTATTTT.

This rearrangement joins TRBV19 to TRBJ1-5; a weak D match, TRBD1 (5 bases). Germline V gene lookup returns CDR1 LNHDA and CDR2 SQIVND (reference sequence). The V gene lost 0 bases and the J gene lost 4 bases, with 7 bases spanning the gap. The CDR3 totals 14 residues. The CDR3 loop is CASSIDWGNQPQHF. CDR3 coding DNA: TGTGCCAGTAGTATAGATTGGGGGAATCAGCCCCAGCATTTT.

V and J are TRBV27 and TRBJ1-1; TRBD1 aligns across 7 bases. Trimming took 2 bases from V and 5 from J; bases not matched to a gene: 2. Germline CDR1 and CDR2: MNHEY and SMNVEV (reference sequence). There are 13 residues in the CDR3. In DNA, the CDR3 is TGTGCCAGCAGTTTAGGGACAGCAACTGAAGCTTTCTTT. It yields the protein CASSLGTATEAFF.

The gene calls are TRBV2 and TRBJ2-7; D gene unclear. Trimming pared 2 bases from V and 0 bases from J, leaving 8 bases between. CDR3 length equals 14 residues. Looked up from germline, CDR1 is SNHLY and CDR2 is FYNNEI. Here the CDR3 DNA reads TGTGCCAGCAGTGAACAGTATAGCTCCTACGAGCAGTACTTC. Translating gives CASSEQYSSYEQYF.

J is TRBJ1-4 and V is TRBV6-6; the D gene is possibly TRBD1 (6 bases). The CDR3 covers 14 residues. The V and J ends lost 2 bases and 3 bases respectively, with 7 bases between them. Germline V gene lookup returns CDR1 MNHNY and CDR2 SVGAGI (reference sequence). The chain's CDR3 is CASSYDRSNEKLFF. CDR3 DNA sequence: TGTGCCAGCAGTTACGACAGGTCTAATGAAAAACTGTTTTTT.

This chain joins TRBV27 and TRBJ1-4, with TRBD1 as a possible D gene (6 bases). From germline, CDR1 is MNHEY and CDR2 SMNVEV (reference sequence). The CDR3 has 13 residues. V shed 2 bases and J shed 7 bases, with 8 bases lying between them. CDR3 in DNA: TGTGCCAGCAGTTTAGGAGGGGGTGAAAAACTGTTTTTT. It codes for CASSLGGGEKLFF. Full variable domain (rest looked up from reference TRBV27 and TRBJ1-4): EAQVTQNPRYLITVTGKKLTVTCSQNMNHEYMSWYRQDPGLGLRQIYYSMNVEVTDKGDVPEGYKVSRKEKRNFPLILESPSPNQTSLYFCASSLGGGEKLFFGSGTQLSVL.

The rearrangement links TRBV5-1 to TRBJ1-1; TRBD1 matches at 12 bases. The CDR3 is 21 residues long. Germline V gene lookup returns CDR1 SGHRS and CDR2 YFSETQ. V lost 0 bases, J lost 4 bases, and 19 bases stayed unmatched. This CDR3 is CASSLVVPRDRGLLPSTEAFF. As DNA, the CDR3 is TGCGCCAGCAGCTTGGTAGTCCCCCGGGACAGGGGGCTTCTCCCTAGCACTGAAGCTTTCTTT.

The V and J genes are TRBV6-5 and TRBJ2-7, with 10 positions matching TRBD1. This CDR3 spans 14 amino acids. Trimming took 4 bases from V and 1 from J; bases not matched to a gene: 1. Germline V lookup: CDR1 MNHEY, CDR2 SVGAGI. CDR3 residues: CASSLGQGSYEQYF. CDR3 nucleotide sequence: TGTGCCAGCAGTTTGGGACAGGGGTCCTACGAGCAGTACTTC.

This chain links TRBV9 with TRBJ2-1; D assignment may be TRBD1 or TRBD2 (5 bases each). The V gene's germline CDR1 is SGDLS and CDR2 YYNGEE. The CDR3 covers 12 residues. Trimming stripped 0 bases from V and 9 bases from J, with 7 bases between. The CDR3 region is CASSVGGGEQFF. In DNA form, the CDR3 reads TGTGCCAGCAGCGTAGGTGGGGGTGAGCAGTTCTTC.

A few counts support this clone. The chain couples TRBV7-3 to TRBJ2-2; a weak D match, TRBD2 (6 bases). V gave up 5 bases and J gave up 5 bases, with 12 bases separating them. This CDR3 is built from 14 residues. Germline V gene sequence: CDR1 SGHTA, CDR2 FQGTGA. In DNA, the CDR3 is TGTGCCAGCAGCCAACTCGGAGGGACCGGGGAGCTGTTTTTT. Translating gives CASSQLGGTGELFF.

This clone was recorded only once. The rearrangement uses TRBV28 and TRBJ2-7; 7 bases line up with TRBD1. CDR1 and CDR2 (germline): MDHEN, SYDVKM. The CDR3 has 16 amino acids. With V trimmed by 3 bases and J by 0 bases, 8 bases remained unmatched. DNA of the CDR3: TGTGCCAGCAGTTTTGGCGCGACAGGGAGCTCCTACGAGCAGTACTTC. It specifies CASSFGATGSSYEQYF.

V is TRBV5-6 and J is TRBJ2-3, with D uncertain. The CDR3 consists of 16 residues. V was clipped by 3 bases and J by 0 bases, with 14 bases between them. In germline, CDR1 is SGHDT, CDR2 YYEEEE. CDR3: CASSSTVTTSTDTQYF. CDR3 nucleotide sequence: TGTGCCAGCAGCTCGACGGTGACCACTAGCACAGATACGCAGTATTTT.

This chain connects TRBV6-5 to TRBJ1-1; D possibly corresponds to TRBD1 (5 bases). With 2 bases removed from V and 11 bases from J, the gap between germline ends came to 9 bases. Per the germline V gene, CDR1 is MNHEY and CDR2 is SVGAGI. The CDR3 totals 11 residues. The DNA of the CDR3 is TGTGCCAGCAGTTACGGGACTTGGGCTTTCTTT. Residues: CASSYGTWAFF.

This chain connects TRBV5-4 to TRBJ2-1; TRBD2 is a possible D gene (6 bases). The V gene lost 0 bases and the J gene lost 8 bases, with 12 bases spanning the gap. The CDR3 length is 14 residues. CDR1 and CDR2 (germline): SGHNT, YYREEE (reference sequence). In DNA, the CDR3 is TGTGCCAGCAGCTTGGTGGGAGGTGAGGATGAGCAGTTCTTC. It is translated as CASSLVGGEDEQFF.

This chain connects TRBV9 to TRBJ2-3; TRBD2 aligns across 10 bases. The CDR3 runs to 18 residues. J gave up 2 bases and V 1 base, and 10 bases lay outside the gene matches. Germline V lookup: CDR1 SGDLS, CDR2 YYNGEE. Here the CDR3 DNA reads TGTGCCAGCAGCGTAAACCCAGCGGGGGGGCCGAACACAGATACGCAGTATTTT. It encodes CASSVNPAGGPNTDTQYF.

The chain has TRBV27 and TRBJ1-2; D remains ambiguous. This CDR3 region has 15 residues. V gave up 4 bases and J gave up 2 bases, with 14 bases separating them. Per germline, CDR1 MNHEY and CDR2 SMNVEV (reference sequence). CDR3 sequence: CASSSQDSENYGYTF. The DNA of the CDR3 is TGTGCCAGCAGTTCTCAAGATTCCGAGAACTATGGCTACACCTTC.

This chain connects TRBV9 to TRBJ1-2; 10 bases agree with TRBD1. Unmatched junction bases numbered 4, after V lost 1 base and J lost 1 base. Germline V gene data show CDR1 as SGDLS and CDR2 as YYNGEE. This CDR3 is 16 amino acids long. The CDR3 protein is CASSVNRDRGNYGYTF. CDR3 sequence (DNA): TGTGCCAGCAGCGTAAACAGGGACAGGGGTAACTATGGCTACACCTTC.

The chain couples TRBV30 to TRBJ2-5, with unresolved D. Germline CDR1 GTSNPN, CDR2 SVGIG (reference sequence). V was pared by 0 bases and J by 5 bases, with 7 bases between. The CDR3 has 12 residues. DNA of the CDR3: TGTGCCTGGAGTGTACTATGGGAGACCCAGTACTTC. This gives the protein CAWSVLWETQYF. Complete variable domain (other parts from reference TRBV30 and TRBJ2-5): SQTIHQWPATLVQPVGSPLSLECTVEGTSNPNLYWYRQAAGRGLQLLFYSVGIGQISSEVPQNLSASRPQDRQFILSSKKLLLSDSGFYLCAWSVLWETQYFGPGTRLLVL.

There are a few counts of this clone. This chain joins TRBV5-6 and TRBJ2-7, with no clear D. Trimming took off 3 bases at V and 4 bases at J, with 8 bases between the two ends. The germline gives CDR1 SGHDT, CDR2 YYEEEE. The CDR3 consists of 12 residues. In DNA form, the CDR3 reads TGTGCCAGCAGCTCCGGATTTTACGAGCAGTACTTC. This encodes CASSSGFYEQYF.

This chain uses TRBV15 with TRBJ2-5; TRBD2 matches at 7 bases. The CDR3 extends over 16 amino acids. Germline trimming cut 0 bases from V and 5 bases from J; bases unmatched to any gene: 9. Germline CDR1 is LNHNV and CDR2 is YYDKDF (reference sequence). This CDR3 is CATSRDMGGSWETQYF. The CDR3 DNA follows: TGTGCCACCAGCAGAGATATGGGAGGGTCGTGGGAGACCCAGTACTTC.

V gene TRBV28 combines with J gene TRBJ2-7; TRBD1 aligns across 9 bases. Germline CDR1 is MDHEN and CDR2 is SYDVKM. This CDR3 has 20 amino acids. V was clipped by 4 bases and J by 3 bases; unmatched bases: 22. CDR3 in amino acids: CASSSGPTNDHGTGFYEQYF. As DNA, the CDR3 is TGTGCCAGCAGTTCCGGACCAACCAACGACCACGGGACAGGGTTCTACGAGCAGTACTTC.

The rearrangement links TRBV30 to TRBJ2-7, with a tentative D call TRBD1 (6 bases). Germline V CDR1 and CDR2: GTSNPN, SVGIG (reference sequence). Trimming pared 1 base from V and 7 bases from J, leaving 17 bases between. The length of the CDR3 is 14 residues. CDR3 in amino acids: CAWSEGSSGEEQYF. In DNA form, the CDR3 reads TGTGCCTGGAGTGAAGGATCGTCAGGGGAAGAGCAGTACTTC.

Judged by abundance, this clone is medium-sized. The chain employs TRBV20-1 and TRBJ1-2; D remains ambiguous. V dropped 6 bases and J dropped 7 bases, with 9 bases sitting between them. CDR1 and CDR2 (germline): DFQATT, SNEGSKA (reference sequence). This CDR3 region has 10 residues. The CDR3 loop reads CSASRSGYTF. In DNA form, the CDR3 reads TGCAGTGCCAGCAGGAGTGGCTACACCTTC.

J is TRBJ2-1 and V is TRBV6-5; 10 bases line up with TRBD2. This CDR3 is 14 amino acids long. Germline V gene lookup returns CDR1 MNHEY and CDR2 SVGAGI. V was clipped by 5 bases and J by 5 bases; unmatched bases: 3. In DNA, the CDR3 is TGTGCCAGCAGTACCGGGACTAGCGACAATGAGCAGTTCTTC. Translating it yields CASSTGTSDNEQFF.

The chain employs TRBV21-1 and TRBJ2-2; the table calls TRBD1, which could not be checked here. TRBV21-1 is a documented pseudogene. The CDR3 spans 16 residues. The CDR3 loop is CASSKETDDNAGELFF. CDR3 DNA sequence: TGTGCCAGCAGCAAAGAAACAGACGATAACGCCGGGGAGCTGTTTTTT.

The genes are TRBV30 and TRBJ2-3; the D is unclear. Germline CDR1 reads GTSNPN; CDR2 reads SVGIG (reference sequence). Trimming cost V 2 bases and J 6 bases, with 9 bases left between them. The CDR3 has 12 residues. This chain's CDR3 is CAWSPEGDTQYF. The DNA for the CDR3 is TGTGCCTGGAGTCCCGAAGGGGATACGCAGTATTTT. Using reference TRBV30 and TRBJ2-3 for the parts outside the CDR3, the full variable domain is SQTIHQWPATLVQPVGSPLSLECTVEGTSNPNLYWYRQAAGRGLQLLFYSVGIGQISSEVPQNLSASRPQDRQFILSSKKLLLSDSGFYLCAWSPEGDTQYFGPGTRLTVL.